This TCR beta chain originates from a study of identical twins. The cDNA had a unique molecular identifier and a template-switch universal primer site. MiXCR, run by TCRdb on the 5' RACE reads, gives a single entry per CDR3 protein. The sample lists 350,000 to 450,000 distinct CDR3 sequences; roughly 18% were seen once. This CDR3 region has 16 residues. After removal of 0 bases from V and 6 bases from J, the junction contained 5 bases not matched to a gene. Germline CDR1 KGHSH, CDR2 LQKENI. Sequencing input: naive T cells sorted from blood. The receptor's source is a man aged 45-65 years in good health. V is TRBV18 and J is TRBJ2-2; 9 nucleotides match TRBD2. The DNA for the CDR3 is TGTGCCAGCTCACCACCTAGCGGGAGAGTTGCCGGGGAGCTGTTTTTT. Its protein is CASSPPSGRVAGELFF.